Here is one TCR beta chain with its context. Using immunoSEQ multiplex PCR, the repertoire was profiled, and TCRdb retains in-frame clones only, with some absent. The sample holds approximately 50,000 clones, 91% seen once. The sample comes from a study of blood T cell repertoires in COVID-19. At the level of the study: Acute-phase and convalescent COVID-19 samples originated in the United States, Italy and Spain. From T cells, B-cell-depleted T cells, or PBMCs came the material, which was cDNA or gDNA.

Sequencing used peripheral blood. The receptor was derived from a man aged 45-60 years with active COVID-19.

The CDR3 is CASSLGARERDTQYF. CDR3 coding DNA: TGTGCCAGCAGCTTAGGGGCGAGGGAGCGGGATACGCAGTATTTT. The genes are TRBV7-8 and TRBJ2-3, with D tentatively TRBD2 (5 bases). Germline-derived CDR1 and CDR2 are SGHVS and FQNEAQ. V lost 1 base and J lost 6, with 14 bases in between. The CDR3 extends over 15 amino acids.